The clone carrying this T cell receptor (beta chain) was found many times. Its ends do not fully match the called genes, so a read error is possible. This specimen belongs to a study of human T cells and chemical hapten exposure. The CDR3 has 15 residues. Germline-derived CDR1 and CDR2 are SSHAT and FNYEAQ (reference sequence). From the RACE reads, TCRdb called clonotypes with MiXCR, one entry per CDR3 protein. The data contain fewer than 40,000 distinct CDR3 sequences, 12% of them singletons. Time point noted: patch test 3, about 24 weeks after DPC sensitization. As for treatment: therapeutic diphenylcyclopropenone sensitization with weekly scalp DPC. Someone pulled total RNA out of unfractionated whole blood.

This clonotype was obtained from a woman in her forties with alopecia areata. Some clones in this sample may be carry-over from other donors' samples. The chain employs TRBV7-7 and TRBJ2-2, with D perhaps matching TRBD2 (5 bases). The material was whole blood, obtained in connection with sensitization to the hapten diphenylcyclopropenone (DPC). In DNA form, the CDR3 reads TGTGCTAGCAGCCCCGGACTGACGAACACCGGGGAGCTGTTTTTT. The encoded protein is CASSPGLTNTGELFF.